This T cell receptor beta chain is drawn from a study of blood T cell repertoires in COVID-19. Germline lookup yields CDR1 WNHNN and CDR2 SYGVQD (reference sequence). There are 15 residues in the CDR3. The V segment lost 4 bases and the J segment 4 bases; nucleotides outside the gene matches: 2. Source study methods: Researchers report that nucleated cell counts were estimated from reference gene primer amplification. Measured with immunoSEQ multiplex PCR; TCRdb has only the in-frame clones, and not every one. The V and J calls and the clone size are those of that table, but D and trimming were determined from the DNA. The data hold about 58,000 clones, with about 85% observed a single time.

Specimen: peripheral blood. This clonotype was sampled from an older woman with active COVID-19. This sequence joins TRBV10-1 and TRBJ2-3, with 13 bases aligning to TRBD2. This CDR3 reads CASSGLAGGADTQYF. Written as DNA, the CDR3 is TGCGCCAGCAGTGGACTAGCGGGAGGCGCAGATACGCAGTATTTT.